This TCR beta chain is from a study of cytotoxic CD8 clonotypes in ibrutinib-treated CLL. The CDR3 loop spans 14 amino acids. Deletions cut 0 bases from V and 3 bases from J, with 6 bases between. Germline lookup yields CDR1 SEHNR and CDR2 FQNEAQ (reference sequence). This clone was detected only a few times. Data came from immunoSEQ multiplex PCR; TCRdb stores just in-frame clones and leaves some out. Found here are more than 200,000 clones, 79% of them singletons; the top ten hold about an eighth. The material was PBMCs, obtained after 12 months of ibrutinib treatment. The chain links TRBV7-9 to TRBJ1-5, with D tentatively TRBD1 (5 bases). This TCR was recovered from a human donor with chronic lymphocytic leukemia. CDR3: CASSLATVNQPQHF. CDR3 DNA sequence: TGTGCCAGCAGCTTAGCGACAGTCAATCAGCCCCAGCATTTT.